One sample yielded the 16 T cell receptor beta chains listed below, sequenced in a study of blood T cell repertoires in COVID-19. The repertoire was sequenced with immunoSEQ multiplex PCR; TCRdb's copy has only in-frame clones and lacks some. The sample carries tens of thousands of clones, roughly 80% recorded once. The sequencing sample was made of peripheral blood. These receptors all stem from a woman aged 55-75 years with acute or convalescent COVID-19.

The chain uses TRBV25-1 and TRBJ2-7, with D perhaps matching TRBD1 (6 bases). V gave up 6 bases and J gave up 1 base, with 19 bases separating them. CDR1 is MGHDK, CDR2 SYGVNS, per germline. CDR3 length: 16 residues. For the CDR3, the DNA is TGTGCCAGCAGCGATAGCCCCGGCAGGGGATCCTACGAGCAGTACGTC. The encoded protein is CASSDSPGRGSYEQYV.

V usage is TRBV30 and J usage is TRBJ2-7; TRBD2 matches at 8 bases. Germline CDR1 GTSNPN, CDR2 SVGIG (reference sequence). The trim removed 4 bases at V and 0 bases at J, leaving 2 bases unmatched. The CDR3 is 13 residues long. The CDR3 DNA follows: TGTGCCTGGAACGGGGGGGCCTCCTACGAGCAGTACTTC. This encodes CAWNGGASYEQYF.

This clone was detected ten times or more. The V gene is TRBV5-8, the J gene TRBJ1-2, with TRBD1 as a possible D gene (5 bases). The CDR3 sequence is 13 residues long. The germline gives CDR1 SGHTS, CDR2 YDEGEE. The V gene lost 2 bases and the J gene lost 8 bases, with 13 bases spanning the gap. The DNA for the CDR3 is TGTGCCAGCAGCTTCATGGGGCGGGGAGGCTACACCTTC. Translation: CASSFMGRGGYTF.

J is TRBJ1-4 and V is TRBV5-1; perhaps TRBD1 as D (5 bases). Germline loops: CDR1 SGHRS, CDR2 YFSETQ. The CDR3 totals 17 residues. V lost 5 bases to trimming and J lost 3 bases, with 20 bases between them. CDR3 sequence: CASSLYRGRGSNEKLFF. Here the CDR3 DNA reads TGCGCCAGCAGTCTCTACAGAGGGAGGGGTTCTAATGAAAAACTGTTTTTT.

CDR3 in DNA: TGTGCCACCGGGGGACAGGGGGCAAAAGAGCAGTTCTTC. This gives the protein CATGGQGAKEQFF. V gene TRBV24-1 combines with J gene TRBJ2-1; 12 bases align to TRBD1. CDR1 is KGHDR and CDR2 is SFDVKD in the germline V gene. With V trimmed by 9 bases and J by 10 bases, 6 bases remained unmatched. The CDR3 is 13 residues long.

V usage is TRBV4-1 and J usage is TRBJ2-2; no firm D call. The V gene lost 2 bases and the J gene lost 1 base, with 8 bases spanning the gap. The CDR3 covers 15 residues. CDR1 MGHRA and CDR2 YSYEKL come from the germline V gene. The CDR3 coding sequence is TGCGCCAGCAGCCAATACAGTAGGAACACCGGGGAGCTGTTTTTT. Protein product: CASSQYSRNTGELFF.

This sequence joins TRBV27 and TRBJ2-7; 7 nucleotides align to TRBD1. Looked up from germline, CDR1 is MNHEY and CDR2 is SMNVEV (reference sequence). This CDR3 region has 14 residues. Trimming took 5 bases from V and 3 from J; bases not matched to a gene: 7. The CDR3 here is CASSPRDRIYEQYF. CDR3 bases: TGTGCCAGCAGTCCTAGGGACAGAATCTACGAGCAGTACTTC.

This clone was counted a single time. V usage is TRBV10-3 and J usage is TRBJ2-5, with 10 bases lining up with TRBD1. The CDR3 is 14 amino acids. Germline CDR1 ENHRY, CDR2 SYGVKD. Trimming removed 4 bases from V and 2 bases from J; junction bases left unmatched: 1. CDR3 nucleotides: TGTGCCATCAGTGGGGACAGGGGACAAGAGACCCAGTACTTC. This gives the protein CAISGDRGQETQYF.

This clone was detected only once. The chain carries TRBV7-2 and TRBJ2-5; 7 bases are a match to TRBD1. Germline V gene lookup returns CDR1 SGHTA and CDR2 FQGNSA. V dropped 5 bases and J dropped 2; count of bases not matched to a gene: 2. The CDR3 consists of 13 residues. Here the CDR3 reads CASSRDRQETQYF. In nucleotides, the CDR3 is TGTGCCAGCAGCCGGGACAGACAAGAGACCCAGTACTTC. Full variable domain (remainder filled in from reference TRBV7-2 and TRBJ2-5): GAGVSQSPSNKVTEKGKDVELRCDPISGHTALYWYRQSLGQGLEFLIYFQGNSAPDKSGLPSDRFSAERTGGSVSTLTIQRTQQEDSAVYLCASSRDRQETQYFGPGTRLLVL.

V gene TRBV3-1 (or the pseudogene TRBV3-2) combines with J gene TRBJ2-1; D is possibly TRBD2 (5 bases). The CDR3 has 11 residues. Germline CDR1 is LGHDT and CDR2 is YNNKEL (reference sequence). The V gene lost 5 bases and the J gene lost 8 bases, with 7 bases spanning the gap. Here the CDR3 reads CASSDGDEQFF. The CDR3 DNA follows: TGTGCCAGCAGCGACGGGGATGAGCAGTTCTTC.

V and J are TRBV7-9 and TRBJ2-1; 9 bases are a match to TRBD1. The CDR3 has 15 residues. Looked up from germline, CDR1 is SEHNR and CDR2 is FQNEAQ (reference sequence). The junction had 10 bases not matched to a gene; V was cut back by 5 bases and J by 8 bases. The CDR3 here is CASSPTGGGVDEQFF. The CDR3 DNA reads TGTGCCAGCAGCCCGACAGGGGGAGGAGTGGATGAGCAGTTCTTC.

This chain connects TRBV27 to TRBJ1-6, with D tentatively TRBD1 (5 bases). V lost 1 base and J 5 bases, leaving 15 bases between the germline ends. From germline, CDR1 is MNHEY and CDR2 SMNVEV (reference sequence). The CDR3 loop spans 17 amino acids. The CDR3: CASSLLGQGGDNSPLHF. In nucleotides, the CDR3 is TGTGCCAGCAGTTTATTGGGGCAGGGAGGCGATAATTCACCCCTCCACTTT.

This chain links TRBV28 with TRBJ1-2, with D unclear. CDR1 and CDR2 from the germline V gene are MDHEN and SYDVKM. The length of the CDR3 is 12 residues. V lost 3 bases, J lost 7 bases, and 9 bases lay in between. The CDR3 loop is CASSFHGLGYTF. CDR3 coding DNA: TGTGCCAGCAGTTTCCACGGACTTGGCTACACCTTC.

CDR3 sequence (DNA): TGCAGCGTGGAGACAGGGGGCGATCAGCCCCAGCATTTT. Residues: CSVETGGDQPQHF. The chain has TRBV29-1 and TRBJ1-5, with 10 bases that match TRBD1. J was trimmed by 5 bases and V by 6 bases; bases with no gene match: 4. CDR1 and CDR2 (germline): SQVTM, ANQGSEA. The CDR3 sequence is 13 residues long.

This clone was recorded at least ten times. The chain carries TRBV7-3 and TRBJ2-3, with 9 bases matching TRBD1. V was pared by 5 bases and J by 3 bases, with 6 bases of the junction left unmatched. The CDR3 totals 15 residues. CDR1 is SGHTA and CDR2 is FQGTGA in the germline V gene. DNA for the CDR3: TGTGCCAGCAGCACGGACAGGGGTATGACAGATACGCAGTATTTT. It codes for CASSTDRGMTDTQYF.

This sequence joins TRBV5-4 and TRBJ2-6, with D possibly being TRBD1 (6 bases). CDR1 and CDR2 (germline): SGHNT, YYREEE (reference sequence). Trimming pared 2 bases from V and 1 base from J, leaving 13 bases between. This CDR3 is built from 17 residues. This CDR3 reads CASSLGQLTSGANVLTF. The DNA of the CDR3 is TGTGCCAGCAGCTTAGGACAGTTAACGTCTGGGGCCAACGTCCTGACTTTC.